Listed below are T cell receptor beta chains from one sample, sequenced in a study of blood T cell repertoires in COVID-19. Assay: immunoSEQ multiplex PCR; the TCRdb copy retains only in-frame clones and omits some. The sample contains approximately 500,000 clones, 70% to 90% of which appear only once. Sequenced input: PBMCs or T cells enriched from blood (not recorded which). The source of these receptors is a middle-aged woman who had recovered from COVID-19. Each CDR3 is given with its conserved first and last residue. The D gene is left open where the match is weak. The listing skips clone size in some rows; elsewhere it reads once, few, many or a size class.

V: TRBV7-2
size: NA
D: TRBD2
J: TRBJ2-1
DNA: TGTGCCAGCAGCCCAGGACTAGCGGGAGGCCACGAGCAGTTCTTC
CDR3: CASSPGLAGGHEQFF

V: TRBV27
size: NA
D: NA
J: TRBJ1-2
DNA: TGTGCCAGCAGCCCGTTTGGGGGCTTTGGGGGCTACACCTTC
CDR3: CASSPFGGFGGYTF

V: TRBV4-3
size: NA
D: NA
J: TRBJ2-5
DNA: TGCGCCAGCAGCCAAGAGATGCGAGGGGAGACCCAGTACTTC
CDR3: CASSQEMRGETQYF

V: TRBV3-1/TRBV3-2
size: NA
D: NA
J: TRBJ2-7
DNA: TGTGCCAGCAGCCCTAGGGGTTACGAGCAGTACTTC
CDR3: CASSPRGYEQYF

V: TRBV7-2
size: NA
D: TRBD1
J: TRBJ2-4
DNA: TGTGCCAGCAGCGGACAGGGGGCCGTTAACATTCAGTACTTC
CDR3: CASSGQGAVNIQYF

V: TRBV27
size: NA
D: NA
J: TRBJ2-7
DNA: TGTGCCAGCGGCAGGGTGGGCGAGCAGTACTTC
CDR3: CASGRVGEQYF

V: TRBV7-9
size: NA
D: TRBD1
J: TRBJ2-7
DNA: TGTGCCAGCAGCCCGGGACAGGGGGCCAACGAGCAGTACTTC
CDR3: CASSPGQGANEQYF

V: TRBV6-2/TRBV6-3
size: few
D: NA
J: TRBJ2-1
DNA: TGTGCCAGCAGTGGGCAGGTCTACAATGAGCAGTTCTTC
CDR3: CASSGQVYNEQFF

V: TRBV4-3
size: NA
D: TRBD2
J: TRBJ2-5
DNA: TGCGCCAGCAGCCAAGCCGCGGGAGTGCGAGAGACCCAGTACTTC
CDR3: CASSQAAGVRETQYF

V: TRBV7-2
size: NA
D: NA
J: TRBJ1-3
DNA: TGTGCCAGCAGTCTTAGGAGCTCTGGAAACACCATATATTTT
CDR3: CASSLRSSGNTIYF

V: TRBV20-1
size: few
D: TRBD2
J: TRBJ2-7
DNA: TGCAGTGCTAGTAGCGGGTGGCCACCCTACGAGCAGTACTTC
CDR3: CSASSGWPPYEQYF

V: TRBV5-1
size: NA
D: TRBD1
J: TRBJ2-3
DNA: TGCGCCAGCAGCTGGCCCCCACCGGGACAGGGAAGAGGGAAGACAGATACGCAGTATTTT
CDR3: CASSWPPPGQGRGKTDTQYF

V: TRBV7-2
size: NA
D: NA
J: TRBJ1-2
DNA: TGTGCCAGCAGGGCCCCGGGGGGCAGACAAAACTATGGCTACACCTTC
CDR3: CASRAPGGRQNYGYTF

V: TRBV7-2
size: NA
D: TRBD1
J: TRBJ1-5
DNA: TGTGCCAGCAGCTTAGCCGGGACAGGGTACCAGCCCCAGCATTTT
CDR3: CASSLAGTGYQPQHF

V: TRBV7-9
size: NA
D: TRBD2
J: TRBJ2-2
DNA: TGTGCCAGCAGCGGACCGGGACTAGCGGGAGCCGGGGAGCTGTTTTTT
CDR3: CASSGPGLAGAGELFF

V: TRBV6-5
size: NA
D: TRBD2
J: TRBJ2-7
DNA: TGTGCCAGCAGTTACGGGCTAGCGGGGAACGAGCAGTACTTC
CDR3: CASSYGLAGNEQYF

V: TRBV5-4
size: NA
D: TRBD1
J: TRBJ2-1
DNA: TGTGCCAGCAGGGTGGACAGGGACGGTAGGGGCAATGAGCAGTTCTTC
CDR3: CASRVDRDGRGNEQFF

V: TRBV11-3
size: NA
D: TRBD1
J: TRBJ2-7
DNA: TGTGCCAGCAGCTTAGATCCCCGGAGGACAGGGCCGTACGAGCAGTACTTC
CDR3: CASSLDPRRTGPYEQYF

V: TRBV5-1
size: NA
D: TRBD1
J: TRBJ1-4
DNA: TGCGCCAGCAGCTTTACGACAGGGGTCAATGAAAAACTGTTTTTT
CDR3: CASSFTTGVNEKLFF

V: TRBV11-3
size: NA
D: NA
J: TRBJ1-2
DNA: TGTGCCAGCAGCTTAACGGGGTATGGCTACACCTTC
CDR3: CASSLTGYGYTF

V: TRBV7-9
size: NA
D: NA
J: TRBJ1-2
DNA: TGTGCCAGCAGCTTAACGGGTGGCTACACCTTC
CDR3: CASSLTGGYTF

V: TRBV11-3
size: NA
D: TRBD2
J: TRBJ2-1
DNA: TGTGCCAGCAGCCCCAGGACTAGCGGGAGTATCAATGAGCAGTTCTTC
CDR3: CASSPRTSGSINEQFF

V: TRBV7-2
size: NA
D: TRBD1
J: TRBJ1-2
DNA: TGTGCCAGCAGCGTAATAACAGGGGGAGGTTATGGCTACACCTTC
CDR3: CASSVITGGGYGYTF

V: TRBV28
size: NA
D: TRBD1
J: TRBJ1-1
DNA: TGTGCCAGCAGTTTACCCCAGGGGGGCACTGAAGCTTTCTTT
CDR3: CASSLPQGGTEAFF

V: TRBV29-1
size: NA
D: NA
J: TRBJ1-1
DNA: TGCAGCGTCCTGACACACCTTCAACACACTGAAGCTTTCTTT
CDR3: CSVLTHLQHTEAFF

V: TRBV10-3
size: NA
D: TRBD1
J: TRBJ1-1
DNA: TGTGCCATCAACGGGGGGGAGGGGGCTTACACTGAAGCTTTCTTT
CDR3: CAINGGEGAYTEAFF

V: TRBV7-2
size: NA
D: NA
J: TRBJ2-1
DNA: TGTGCCAGCAGCTTAGTTGTGGGACTTGAAAATGAGCAGTTCTTC
CDR3: CASSLVVGLENEQFF

V: TRBV18
size: NA
D: NA
J: TRBJ1-2
DNA: TGTGCCAGCTCATCCTTACGGGGGGCTGACGGCTACACCTTC
CDR3: CASSSLRGADGYTF

V: TRBV29-1
size: NA
D: TRBD1
J: TRBJ1-2
DNA: TGCAGCGTTACACAGGGGCCCTTGATTGGCTACACCTTC
CDR3: CSVTQGPLIGYTF

V: TRBV27
size: NA
D: NA
J: TRBJ2-2
DNA: TGTGCCAGCAGATTCCTTACGAGCGGGGAGCTGTTTTTT
CDR3: CASRFLTSGELFF

V: TRBV10-2
size: few
D: NA
J: TRBJ1-2
DNA: TGCGCCTCGGGAGGGGGGGGTTATGGCTACACCTTC
CDR3: CASGGGGYGYTF

V: TRBV10-3
size: NA
D: TRBD1
J: TRBJ2-2
DNA: TGTGCCATCAGTGGATCCGGGACAGTTAACACCGGGGAGCTGTTTTTT
CDR3: CAISGSGTVNTGELFF

V: TRBV4-2
size: NA
D: TRBD1
J: TRBJ2-3
DNA: TGTGCCAGCAGCCAAGATGAAGGGACAGGGTTAAATACGCAGTATTTT
CDR3: CASSQDEGTGLNTQYF

V: TRBV7-9
size: NA
D: NA
J: TRBJ2-7
DNA: TGTGCCAGCAGCTTAGCCCCCACAGCTCCCTACGAGCAGTACTTC
CDR3: CASSLAPTAPYEQYF

V: TRBV7-9
size: NA
D: NA
J: TRBJ2-1
DNA: TGTGCCAGCAGCCCGAGGGACGGGTGGGGGGTTGAGCAGTTCTTC
CDR3: CASSPRDGWGVEQFF

V: TRBV7-6
size: NA
D: NA
J: TRBJ2-5
DNA: TGTGCCAGCAGCTTAGATCCTGGAGATGGAGAGACCCAGTACTTC
CDR3: CASSLDPGDGETQYF

V: TRBV10-2
size: once
D: NA
J: TRBJ1-5
DNA: TGCGCCAGCAGTGAGTCGTCACAGCCCCAGCATTTT
CDR3: CASSESSQPQHF

V: TRBV11-2
size: NA
D: TRBD1
J: TRBJ1-5
DNA: TGTGCCAGCAGCGAGGGGCTACCCGGGACAGGGGGGGCCCAGCATTTT
CDR3: CASSEGLPGTGGAQHF

V: TRBV12-3/TRBV12-4
size: NA
D: NA
J: TRBJ1-4
DNA: TGTGCCAGCAGTCCCGGGAATGAAAAACTGTTTTTT
CDR3: CASSPGNEKLFF

V: TRBV16
size: NA
D: NA
J: TRBJ1-5
DNA: TGTGCCAGCAGCCAATCACAGGGCCATCAGCCCCAGCATTTT
CDR3: CASSQSQGHQPQHF

V: TRBV3-1/TRBV3-2
size: NA
D: NA
J: TRBJ2-7
DNA: TGTGCCAGCAGCCAAACGGGACACGGAACCTACGAGCAGTACTTC
CDR3: CASSQTGHGTYEQYF

V: TRBV29-1
size: NA
D: NA
J: TRBJ2-1
DNA: TGCAGCGTTGAGGGGGCGGGTGAGCAGTTCTTC
CDR3: CSVEGAGEQFF

V: TRBV12-5
size: NA
D: TRBD2
J: TRBJ2-7
DNA: TGTGCTAGTGGTTTCCTAGCGGGAGGGCCGGCAAAGCAGTACTTC
CDR3: CASGFLAGGPAKQYF

V: TRBV4-1
size: NA
D: NA
J: TRBJ2-7
DNA: TGCGCCAGCAGCCGCGCGGGACAGACTTACGAGCAGTACTTC
CDR3: CASSRAGQTYEQYF

V: TRBV7-2
size: NA
D: NA
J: TRBJ1-3
DNA: TGTGCCAGCAGCAAGGACATGATCAACACCATATATTTT
CDR3: CASSKDMINTIYF

V: TRBV6-6
size: NA
D: TRBD2
J: TRBJ2-3
DNA: TGTGCCAGCAGTCCCCCTGGGGGAGGGAATGCAGATACGCAGTATTTT
CDR3: CASSPPGGGNADTQYF

V: TRBV27
size: NA
D: NA
J: TRBJ1-1
DNA: TGTGCCAGCAGTTTATCCGTAGACACTGAAGCTTTCTTT
CDR3: CASSLSVDTEAFF

V: TRBV7-9
size: NA
D: TRBD1
J: TRBJ1-2
DNA: TGTGCCAGCGGAGGGACAGGGGGCGACTATGGCTACACCTTC
CDR3: CASGGTGGDYGYTF